The entry below gives a single T cell receptor (beta chain) sequence along with its context. Antigen unknown. This CDR3 spans 13 amino acids. Trimming removed 6 bases at V and 6 bases at J, with 12 bases between. The protocol was immunoSEQ multiplex PCR, while the TCRdb copy is restricted to in-frame clones and leaves out a portion. This table has about 76,000 clones, around 80% appearing once. The data derive from a study of T cell responses to AZD1222 COVID-19 vaccine. Study-wide results and caveats: The reported proportion of spike-specific TCRs targeting unmutated variant regions was nearly half. Clonal diversity may have been underestimated, and the donors were mostly white British, with more females than males. Seropositive at baseline were only a handful of AZD1222 recipients. Spike regions recognized by vaccine-associated CD4 TCRs spanned the protein, led by 160-218 and 743-854.

The receptor was isolated from an adult who received the MenACWY meningococcal vaccine as a control. Sequences were derived from peripheral blood, sampled 28 days after the second dose of the MenACWY control vaccine. V is TRBV12-3 or TRBV12-4 and J is TRBJ2-1; the D gene could be TRBD1 or TRBD2 (6 bases each). The CDR3 nucleotides read TGTGCCAGCAGGCGGGACAAACTCAATGAGCAGTTCTTC. Its protein is CASRRDKLNEQFF.